This T cell receptor (beta chain) was sequenced for a study of beta chain features in type 1 diabetes. Study-level points and caveats: Junctions at VDJ sites from type 1 diabetes patients had fewer insertions and more deletions. Among patients with Type 1 diabetes, TCRB CDR3s were moderately but significantly shorter in every one of the four CD4+ subsets.

Since all of the isolated RNA was reverse transcribed, expressed TCRB transcripts were what got sequenced. TCRdb's table, derived via immunoSEQ multiplex PCR, lists solely in-frame clones and lacks some. The repertoire consists of 130,000 or so clones, with roughly 10% occurring once and the leading ten covering approximately 0.65%. After removal of 2 bases from V and 0 bases from J, the junction contained 7 bases not matched to a gene. From germline, CDR1 is KGHSH and CDR2 LQKENI. CDR3 length: 17 amino acids. A single heparinised blood sample, averaging approximately 116 mL, was obtained per donor. Sorting based on CD45RO/CCR7/CD25/CD127/CD95/CD27 separated CD4+ naive, central memory, regulatory and stem cell-like memory cells. As regards this clone: Its antigen is not identified.

This rearrangement joins TRBV18 to TRBJ1-1; 9 bases agree with TRBD1. The sequence was collected from a woman aged 35 to 49 in good health. The sequenced sample was central memory CD4+ T cells from blood. CDR3 nucleotide sequence: TGTGCCAGCTCACCAACCTTAGGGGACAGGGTGAACACTGAAGCTTTCTTT. Protein sequence: CASSPTLGDRVNTEAFF.